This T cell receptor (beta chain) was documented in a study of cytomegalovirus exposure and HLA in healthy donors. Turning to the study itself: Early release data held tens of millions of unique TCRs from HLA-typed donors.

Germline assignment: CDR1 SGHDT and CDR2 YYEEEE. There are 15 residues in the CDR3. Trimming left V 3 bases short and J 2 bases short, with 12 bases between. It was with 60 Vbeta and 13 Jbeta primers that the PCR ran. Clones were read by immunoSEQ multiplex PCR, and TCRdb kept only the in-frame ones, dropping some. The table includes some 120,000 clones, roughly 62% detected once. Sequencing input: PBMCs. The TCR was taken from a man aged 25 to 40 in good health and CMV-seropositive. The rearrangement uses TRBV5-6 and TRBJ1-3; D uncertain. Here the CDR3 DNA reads TGTGCCAGCAGCTCCGACCCGGGAGCTGGAAACACCATATATTTT. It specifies CASSSDPGAGNTIYF. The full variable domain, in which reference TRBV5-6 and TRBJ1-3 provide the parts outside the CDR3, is DAGVTQSPTHLIKTRGQQVTLRCSPKSGHDTVSWYQQALGQGPQFIFQYYEEEERQRGNFPDRFSGHQFPNYSSELNVNALLLGDSALYLCASSSDPGAGNTIYFGEGSWLTVV.